This TCR beta chain was recorded in a study of blood T cell repertoires in COVID-19. As handled by the study authors: Quantification of nucleated cells was approximated via reference gene primer amplification. Profiled with immunoSEQ multiplex PCR; TCRdb holds only in-frame clones, not every one. D and trimming come from the DNA, and the V and J calls and clone size come from that table. The sample lists 100,000 or so clones; 70% to 90% were seen once. The CDR3 contains 17 residues. J was trimmed by 2 bases and V by 3 bases; bases with no gene match: 11. Germline values: CDR1 LGHNA, CDR2 YSLEER. The sample taken for sequencing was peripheral blood. This clonotype was obtained from a human donor in a cohort sampled during active COVID-19. This chain uses TRBV4-3 with TRBJ2-3, with 7 positions matching TRBD2. CDR3 coding DNA: TGCGCCAGCAGCCACGTAACGCGGGGAGGGGACACAGATACGCAGTATTTT. It translates to CASSHVTRGGDTDTQYF.